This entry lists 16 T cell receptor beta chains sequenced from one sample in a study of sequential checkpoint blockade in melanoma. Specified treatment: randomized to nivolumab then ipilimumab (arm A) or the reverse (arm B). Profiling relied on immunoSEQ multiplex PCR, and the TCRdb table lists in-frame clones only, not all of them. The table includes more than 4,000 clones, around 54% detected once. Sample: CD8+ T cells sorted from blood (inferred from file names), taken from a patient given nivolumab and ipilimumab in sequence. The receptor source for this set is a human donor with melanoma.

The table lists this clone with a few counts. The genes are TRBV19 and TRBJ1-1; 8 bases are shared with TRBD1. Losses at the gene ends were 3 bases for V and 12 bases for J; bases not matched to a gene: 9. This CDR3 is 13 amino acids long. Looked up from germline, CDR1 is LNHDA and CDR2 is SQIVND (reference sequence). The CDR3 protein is CASSIYRDRRTFF. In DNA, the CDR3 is TGTGCCAGTAGTATTTACCGGGACAGGAGGACTTTCTTT.

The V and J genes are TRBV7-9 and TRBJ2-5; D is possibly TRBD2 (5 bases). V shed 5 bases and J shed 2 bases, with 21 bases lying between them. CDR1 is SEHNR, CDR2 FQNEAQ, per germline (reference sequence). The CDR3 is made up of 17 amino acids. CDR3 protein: CASSPGIGLAEQETQYF. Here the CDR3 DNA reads TGTGCCAGCAGCCCGGGAATAGGGCTAGCAGAGCAAGAGACCCAGTACTTC.

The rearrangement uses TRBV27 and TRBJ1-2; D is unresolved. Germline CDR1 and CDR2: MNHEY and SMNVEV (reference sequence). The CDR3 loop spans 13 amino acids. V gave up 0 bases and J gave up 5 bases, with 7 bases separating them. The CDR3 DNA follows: TGTGCCAGCAGTTTATCTAACTTTTATGGCTACACCTTC. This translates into CASSLSNFYGYTF.

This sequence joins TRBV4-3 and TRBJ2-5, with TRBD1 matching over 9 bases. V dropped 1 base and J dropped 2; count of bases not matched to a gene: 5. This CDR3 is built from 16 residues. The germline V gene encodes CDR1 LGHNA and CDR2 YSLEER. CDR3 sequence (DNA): TGCGCCAGCAGCCAAGCCCGTGACAGGGGGCAAGAGACCCAGTACTTC. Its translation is CASSQARDRGQETQYF.

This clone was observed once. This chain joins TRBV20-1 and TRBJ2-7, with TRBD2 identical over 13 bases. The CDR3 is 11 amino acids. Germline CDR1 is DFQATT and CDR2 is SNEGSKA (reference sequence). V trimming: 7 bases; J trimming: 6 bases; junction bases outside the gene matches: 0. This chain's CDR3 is CSGLAGGEQYF. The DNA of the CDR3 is TGCAGTGGACTAGCGGGAGGCGAGCAGTACTTC.

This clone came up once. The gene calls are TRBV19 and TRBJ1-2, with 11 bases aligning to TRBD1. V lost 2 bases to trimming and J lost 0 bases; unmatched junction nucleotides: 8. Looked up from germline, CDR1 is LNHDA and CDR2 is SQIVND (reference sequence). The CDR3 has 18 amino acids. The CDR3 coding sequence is TGTGCCAGTAGTATATGGACAGGGGGCCTCGCGGCTAACTATGGCTACACCTTC. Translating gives CASSIWTGGLAANYGYTF.

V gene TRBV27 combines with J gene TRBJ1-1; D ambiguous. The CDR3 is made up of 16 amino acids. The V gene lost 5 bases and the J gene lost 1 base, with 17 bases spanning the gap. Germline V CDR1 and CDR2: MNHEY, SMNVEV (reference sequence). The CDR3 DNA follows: TGTGCCAGCAGTCCCCCCCCCGGCAGGTGGAACACTGAAGCTTTCTTT. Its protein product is CASSPPPGRWNTEAFF.

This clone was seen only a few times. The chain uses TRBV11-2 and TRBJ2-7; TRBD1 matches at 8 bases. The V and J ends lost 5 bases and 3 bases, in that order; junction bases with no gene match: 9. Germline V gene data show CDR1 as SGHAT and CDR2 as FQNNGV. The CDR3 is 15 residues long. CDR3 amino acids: CASSTPGGEGYEQYF. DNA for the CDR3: TGTGCCAGCAGCACCCCAGGGGGCGAGGGCTACGAGCAGTACTTC.

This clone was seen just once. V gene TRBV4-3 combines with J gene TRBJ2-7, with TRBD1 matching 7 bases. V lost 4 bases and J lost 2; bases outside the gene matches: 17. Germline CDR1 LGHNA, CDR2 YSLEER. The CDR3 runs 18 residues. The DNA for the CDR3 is TGCGCCAGCAGCCGCACCTCAAACCCGGGACAGCCCCCCTACGAGCAGTACTTC. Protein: CASSRTSNPGQPPYEQYF.

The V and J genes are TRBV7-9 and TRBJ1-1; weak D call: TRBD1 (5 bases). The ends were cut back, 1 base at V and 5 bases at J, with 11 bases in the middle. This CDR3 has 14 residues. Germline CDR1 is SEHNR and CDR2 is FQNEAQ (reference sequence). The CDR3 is CASSLVGAETEAFF. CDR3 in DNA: TGTGCCAGCAGCTTAGTAGGGGCGGAGACTGAAGCTTTCTTT.

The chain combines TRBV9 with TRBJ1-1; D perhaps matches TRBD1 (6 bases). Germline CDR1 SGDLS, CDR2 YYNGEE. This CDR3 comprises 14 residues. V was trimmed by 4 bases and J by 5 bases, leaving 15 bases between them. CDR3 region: CASSPQQGRTEAFF. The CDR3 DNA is TGTGCCAGCAGCCCCCAACAGGGTCGGACTGAAGCTTTCTTT.

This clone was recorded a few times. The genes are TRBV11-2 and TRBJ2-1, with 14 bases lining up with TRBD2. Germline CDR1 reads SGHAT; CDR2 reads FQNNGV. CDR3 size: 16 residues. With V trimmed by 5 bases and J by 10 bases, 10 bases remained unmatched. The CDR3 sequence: CASSHRLAGGPGEQFF. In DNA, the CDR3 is TGTGCCAGCAGCCACCGACTAGCGGGAGGGCCAGGAGAGCAGTTCTTC.

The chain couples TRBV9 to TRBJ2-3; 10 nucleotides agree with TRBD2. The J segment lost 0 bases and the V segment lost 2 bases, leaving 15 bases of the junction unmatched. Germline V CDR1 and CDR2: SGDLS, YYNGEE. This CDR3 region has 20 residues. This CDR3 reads CASSVKPYTPSGSSTDTQYF. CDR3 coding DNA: TGTGCCAGCAGCGTCAAACCGTATACCCCTAGCGGGAGTAGCACAGATACGCAGTATTTT.

The DNA for the CDR3 is TGTGCCAGCAGTTTACACAGGACCAATGAGCAGTTCTTC. This codes for CASSLHRTNEQFF. The chain has TRBV27 and TRBJ2-1, with D maybe TRBD1 (5 bases). The CDR3 contains 13 residues. V lost 2 bases and J 6 bases, leaving 8 bases between the germline ends. From germline, CDR1 is MNHEY and CDR2 SMNVEV (reference sequence).

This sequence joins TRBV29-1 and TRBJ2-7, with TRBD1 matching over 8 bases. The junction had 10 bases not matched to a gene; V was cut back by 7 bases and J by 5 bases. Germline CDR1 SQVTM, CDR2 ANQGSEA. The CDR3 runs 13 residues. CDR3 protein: CSARTGLSNEQYF. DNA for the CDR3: TGCAGCGCTAGGACAGGGTTATCCAACGAGCAGTACTTC.

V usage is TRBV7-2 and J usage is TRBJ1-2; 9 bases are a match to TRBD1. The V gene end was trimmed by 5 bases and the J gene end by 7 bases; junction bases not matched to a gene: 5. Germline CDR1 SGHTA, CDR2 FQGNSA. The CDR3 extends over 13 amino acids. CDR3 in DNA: TGTGCCAGCAGCCCCCGGGACAGGGTTGGCTACACCTTC. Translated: CASSPRDRVGYTF.